Listed below are T cell receptor beta chains from one sample, sequenced in a study of cytomegalovirus exposure and HLA in healthy donors. Sequenced by immunoSEQ multiplex PCR; TCRdb stores in-frame clones only, minus some. Listed are under 200,000 clones; 5.5% to 7.5% falls within the top ten. The sample comprised PBMCs. The receptors were gathered from a man younger than 45 in good health and CMV-seronegative. The conserved cysteine and the conserved F or W are not part of the CDR3 here.

TRBJ2-2 TRBV10-1 ASKAGQGGTGELF
TRBJ2-3 TRBV9 ASSVLMATDTQY
TRBJ2-5 TRBV7-2 ASSFTRGRETQY
TRBJ2-3 TRBV6-5 ASSRVSGTDTQY
TRBJ2-5 TRBV6-6 ASMGPGQGAETQY
TRBJ2-5 TRBV7-9 ASSPHVEGRETQY
TRBJ1-4 TRBV6-6 ASSLGQGDEKLF
TRBJ2-1 TRBV7-9 ATPGDNEQF
TRBJ2-5 TRBV7-8 ASSLGASGGLRTQY
TRBJ2-5 TRBV9 ASSTRQGETQY
TRBJ2-3 TRBV5-8 ASSLGAGVSGTDTQY
TRBJ1-1 TRBV5-1 ASSLVDTNTEAF
TRBJ2-7 TRBV30 AWAYGGTTYEQY
TRBJ1-2 TRBV11-3 ASSLARGQGYT
TRBJ2-1 TRBV4-2 ASSQEVNGNGEGEQF
TRBJ1-1 TRBV28 ASSANTASAGGTEAF
TRBJ2-1 TRBV19 ASMSGFGNEQF
TRBJ1-1 TRBV25-1 ASRDSGNTEAF
TRBJ1-4 TRBV11-2 ASSLGGLGILEKLF
TRBJ2-7 TRBV5-4 ASSPASGGSYEQY
TRBJ1-1 TRBV30 AWGWGGNTEAF